The sequence of this T cell receptor beta chain was determined in a study of liver allograft versus peripheral blood T cells. Study-wide context: Blood and transplanted-liver T cell receptor repertoires from recipients were compared.

Study results and caveats: Reported data describe T cell receptor repertoires within liver allografts as differing from those in peripheral blood.

TCRdb redid the calling of the reads with MiXCR, one entry per CDR3 protein. The sample lists 14,000 or so distinct CDR3 sequences; more than 20% were seen once. This clonotype turned up a few times. What it binds is not known. Trimming removed 4 bases from V and 6 bases from J, with 9 bases in between. This CDR3 contains 11 residues. Germline V lookup: CDR1 DFQATT, CDR2 SNEGSKA (reference sequence). The chain has TRBV20-1 and TRBJ1-2; D not certain. This receptor was identified in a human patient who had a liver transplant. Some T cells may be the graft donor's. CDR3 loop: CSATRRDGYTF. The CDR3 DNA sequence: TGCAGTGCTACCCGGAGGGATGGCTACACCTTC.